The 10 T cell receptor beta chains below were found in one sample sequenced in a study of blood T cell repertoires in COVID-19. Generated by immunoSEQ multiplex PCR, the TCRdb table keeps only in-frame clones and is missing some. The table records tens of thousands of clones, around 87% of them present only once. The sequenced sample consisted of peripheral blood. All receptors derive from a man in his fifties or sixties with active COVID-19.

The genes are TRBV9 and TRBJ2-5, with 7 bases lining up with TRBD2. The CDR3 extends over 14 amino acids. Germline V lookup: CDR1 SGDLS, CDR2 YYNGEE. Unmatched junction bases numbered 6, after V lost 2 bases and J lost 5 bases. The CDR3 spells CASSVGGGFETQYF. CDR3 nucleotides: TGTGCCAGCAGCGTTGGCGGGGGTTTCGAGACCCAGTACTTC. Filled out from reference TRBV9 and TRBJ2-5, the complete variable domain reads DSGVTQTPKHLITATGQRVTLRCSPRSGDLSVYWYQQSLDQGLQFLIQYYNGEERAKGNILERFSAQQFPDLHSELNLSSLELGDSALYFCASSVGGGFETQYFGPGTRLLVL.

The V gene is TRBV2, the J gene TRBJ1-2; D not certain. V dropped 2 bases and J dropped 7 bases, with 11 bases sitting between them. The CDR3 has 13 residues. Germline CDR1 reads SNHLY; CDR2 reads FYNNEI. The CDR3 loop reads CASSESVGSGYTF. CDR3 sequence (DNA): TGTGCCAGCAGTGAATCAGTAGGGAGTGGCTACACCTTC.

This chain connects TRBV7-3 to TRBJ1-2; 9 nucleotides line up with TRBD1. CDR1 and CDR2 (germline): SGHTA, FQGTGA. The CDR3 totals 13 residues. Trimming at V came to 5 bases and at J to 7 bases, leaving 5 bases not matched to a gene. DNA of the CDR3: TGTGCCAGCAGCACGCGACAGGGGGGTGGCTACACCTTC. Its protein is CASSTRQGGGYTF.

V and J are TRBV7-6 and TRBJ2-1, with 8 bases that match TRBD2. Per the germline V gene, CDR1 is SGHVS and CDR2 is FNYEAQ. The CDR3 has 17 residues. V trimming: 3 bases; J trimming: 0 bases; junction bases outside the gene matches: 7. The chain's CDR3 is CASSLETSGSSYNEQFF. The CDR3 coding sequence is TGTGCCAGCAGCTTGGAAACTAGCGGAAGCTCCTACAATGAGCAGTTCTTC.

As DNA, the CDR3 is TGTGCCAGCAGAGCAGGGACCGGGGAGCTGTTTTTT. Protein product: CASRAGTGELFF. This rearrangement joins TRBV9 to TRBJ2-2, with D possibly TRBD1 on 5 matching bases. Germline V CDR1 and CDR2: SGDLS, YYNGEE. This CDR3 is 12 amino acids long. V was cut by 5 bases and J by 5 bases, with 7 bases left in between.

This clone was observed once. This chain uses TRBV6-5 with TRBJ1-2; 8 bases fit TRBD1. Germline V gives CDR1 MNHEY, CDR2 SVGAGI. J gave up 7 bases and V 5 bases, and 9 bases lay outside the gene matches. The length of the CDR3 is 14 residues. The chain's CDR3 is CASSLGQGATGYTF. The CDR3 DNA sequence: TGTGCCAGCAGTCTCGGGCAGGGGGCAACTGGCTACACCTTC.

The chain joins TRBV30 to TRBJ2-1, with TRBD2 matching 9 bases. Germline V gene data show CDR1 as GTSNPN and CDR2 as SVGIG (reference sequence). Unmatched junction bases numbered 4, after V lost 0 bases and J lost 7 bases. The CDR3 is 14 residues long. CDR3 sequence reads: CAWSVGLAGNEQFF. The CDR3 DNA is TGTGCCTGGAGTGTGGGTCTAGCGGGGAATGAGCAGTTCTTC.

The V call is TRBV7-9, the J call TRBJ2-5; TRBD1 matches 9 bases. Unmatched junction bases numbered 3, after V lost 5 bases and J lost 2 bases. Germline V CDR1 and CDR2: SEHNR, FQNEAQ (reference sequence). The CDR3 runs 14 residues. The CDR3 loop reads CASSLDRGQETQYF. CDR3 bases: TGTGCCAGCAGCCTAGACAGGGGGCAAGAGACCCAGTACTTC.

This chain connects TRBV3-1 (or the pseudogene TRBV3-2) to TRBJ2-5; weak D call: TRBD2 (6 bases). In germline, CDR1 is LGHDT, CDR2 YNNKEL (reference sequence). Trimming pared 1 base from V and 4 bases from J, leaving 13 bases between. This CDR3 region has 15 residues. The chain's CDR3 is CASSQGGAGGETQYF. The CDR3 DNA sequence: TGTGCCAGCAGCCAAGGTGGAGCGGGTGGAGAGACCCAGTACTTC.

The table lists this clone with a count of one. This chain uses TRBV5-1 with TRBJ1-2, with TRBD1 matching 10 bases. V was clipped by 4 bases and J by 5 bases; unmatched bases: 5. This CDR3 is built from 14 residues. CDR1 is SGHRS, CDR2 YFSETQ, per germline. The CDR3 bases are TGCGCCAGCAGCACCGGGACAGGGGATTATGGCTACACCTTC. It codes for CASSTGTGDYGYTF.